Listed here are 23 T cell receptor beta chains from one sample, sequenced in a study of blood T cell repertoires in COVID-19. The assay was immunoSEQ multiplex PCR, and TCRdb's table has in-frame clones only and misses some. In the table there are fewer than 80,000 clones, 75% to 90% of which are singletons. Material: peripheral blood. Source of these receptors: a man older than 75 with COVID-19, enrolled during active disease.

V gene TRBV5-1 combines with J gene TRBJ2-7; D not certain. V dropped 4 bases and J dropped 3 bases, with 14 bases sitting between them. The CDR3 length is 14 residues. The V gene's germline CDR1 is SGHRS and CDR2 YFSETQ. Written as DNA, the CDR3 is TGCGCCAGCAGCCCTGCCGAAGTCGGCTACGAGCAGTACTTC. Protein sequence: CASSPAEVGYEQYF.

DNA for the CDR3: TGTGCCAGCACCGGGACAGGAACGGGTGTAGCCCCTGGCTACACCTTC. This sequence encodes CASTGTGTGVAPGYTF. V usage is TRBV2 and J usage is TRBJ1-2; 8 nucleotides line up with TRBD1. The length of the CDR3 is 16 residues. Germline CDR1 is SNHLY and CDR2 is FYNNEI. Germline trimming cut 7 bases from V and 7 bases from J; bases unmatched to any gene: 17.

J is TRBJ1-1 and V is TRBV2; possible D gene TRBD1, 6 bases. Trimming stripped 11 bases from V and 1 base from J, with 14 bases between. Germline values: CDR1 SNHLY, CDR2 FYNNEI. The CDR3 extends over 13 amino acids. The chain's CDR3 is CAGSRQENTEAFF. DNA for the CDR3: TGTGCCGGCTCTAGACAGGAGAACACTGAAGCTTTCTTT.

This chain connects TRBV28 to TRBJ2-5; D is possibly TRBD1 (6 bases). CDR3 length equals 15 residues. Germline V gives CDR1 MDHEN, CDR2 SYDVKM. Trimming stripped 5 bases from V and 4 bases from J, with 17 bases between. The CDR3 spells CASSLPSRGSETQYF. The CDR3 DNA sequence: TGTGCCAGCAGTCTACCTTCGAGGGGGTCAGAGACCCAGTACTTC.

This rearrangement joins TRBV19 to TRBJ1-6, with a tentative D call TRBD1 (6 bases). This CDR3 spans 14 amino acids. CDR1 LNHDA and CDR2 SQIVND come from the germline V gene (reference sequence). V lost 7 bases and J 5 bases, leaving 12 bases between the germline ends. This chain's CDR3 is CASKSGDDNSPLHF. The CDR3, as DNA: TGTGCCAGTAAATCAGGGGACGATAATTCACCCCTCCACTTT. Full variable domain (rest looked up from reference TRBV19 and TRBJ1-6): DGGITQSPKYLFRKEGQNVTLSCEQNLNHDAMYWYRQDPGQGLRLIYYSQIVNDFQKGDIAEGYSVSREKKESFPLTVTSAQKNPTAFYLCASKSGDDNSPLHFGNGTRLTVT.

The V gene is TRBV5-1, the J gene TRBJ1-6; 7 bases map to TRBD1. The trim removed 0 bases at V and 8 bases at J, leaving 2 bases unmatched. The CDR3 extends over 14 amino acids. The germline gives CDR1 SGHRS, CDR2 YFSETQ. The CDR3 is CASSLDQGDSPLHF. In nucleotides, the CDR3 is TGCGCCAGCAGCTTGGACCAGGGGGATTCACCCCTCCACTTT. The full variable domain, its missing parts supplied by reference TRBV5-1 and TRBJ1-6, is KAGVTQTPRYLIKTRGQQVTLSCSPISGHRSVSWYQQTPGQGLQFLFEYFSETQRNKGNFPGRFSGRQFSNSRSEMNVSTLELGDSALYLCASSLDQGDSPLHFGNGTRLTVT.

V gene TRBV6-2 or TRBV6-3 combines with J gene TRBJ1-4, with D possibly matching TRBD1 (5 bases). Trimming took 5 bases from V and 7 from J, leaving 8 bases between them. Germline CDR1 MNHEY, CDR2 SVGEGT. This CDR3 comprises 12 residues. The CDR3 DNA reads TGTGCCAGCAGTAGGGGCGGTGAAAAACTGTTTTTT. It is translated as CASSRGGEKLFF.

This clone was picked up one time. Relative to the germline gene, one junction end is altered; a read error may explain this. The chain joins TRBV12-3 or TRBV12-4 to TRBJ1-5; 9 positions agree with TRBD1. This CDR3 is built from 12 residues. The chain's CDR3 is CASSLDRGPSNF. In nucleotides, the CDR3 is TGTGCCAGCAGTTTGGACAGGGGCCCTTCAAATTTT.

J is TRBJ1-2 and V is TRBV18; TRBD1 aligns across 9 bases. The CDR3 has 17 amino acids. Germline V CDR1 and CDR2: KGHSH, LQKENI. Losses at the gene ends were 3 bases for V and 2 bases for J; bases not matched to a gene: 10. The CDR3 spells CASSPTGGSPGNYGYTF. DNA for the CDR3: TGTGCCAGCTCACCGACAGGGGGGAGTCCGGGAAACTATGGCTACACCTTC.

The V call is TRBV18, the J call TRBJ1-4; 11 bases align to TRBD1. The CDR3 sequence is 19 residues long. Germline V gives CDR1 KGHSH, CDR2 LQKENI. J lost 7 bases, V lost 3 bases, and 16 bases had no gene match. CDR3 DNA sequence: TGTGCCAGCTCACCTTCCGGGACAGGGGGAGCGAGGCCTGGTGAAAAACTGTTTTTT. Translated: CASSPSGTGGARPGEKLFF.

This clone came up a few times. CDR3 sequence reads: CASEVSTNEKLFF. As DNA, the CDR3 is TGTGCCAGCGAGGTTAGCACTAATGAAAAACTGTTTTTT. This chain connects TRBV6-5 to TRBJ1-4; D uncertain. Deletions cut 8 bases from V and 2 bases from J, with 9 bases between. The CDR3 is made up of 13 amino acids. Germline CDR1 reads MNHEY; CDR2 reads SVGAGI.

The chain carries TRBV19 and TRBJ1-5, with TRBD1 matching 7 bases. The CDR3 spans 14 residues. The ends lost 7 bases at V and 6 bases at J; junction bases unmatched: 9. Per germline, CDR1 LNHDA and CDR2 SQIVND (reference sequence). DNA of the CDR3: TGTGCCAGTATCGATAGGGGGCTTGGTCAGCCCCAGCATTTT. Amino acid sequence: CASIDRGLGQPQHF.

The chain employs TRBV2 and TRBJ2-2; TRBD1 is a possible D gene (5 bases). Trimming removed 2 bases at V and 6 bases at J, with 13 bases between. Germline lookup yields CDR1 SNHLY and CDR2 FYNNEI. CDR3 length: 15 amino acids. The CDR3 region has the DNA TGTGCCAGCAGTGAAATGCAGGGCCAGGCCGGGGAGCTGTTTTTT. Protein sequence: CASSEMQGQAGELFF. The complete variable domain, with remaining parts taken from reference TRBV2 and TRBJ2-2, reads EPEVTQTPSHQVTQMGQEVILRCVPISNHLYFYWYRQILGQKVEFLVSFYNNEISEKSEIFDDQFSVERPDGSNFTLKIRSTKLEDSAMYFCASSEMQGQAGELFFGEGSRLTVL.

The chain is built from TRBV6-6 and TRBJ2-5; D is perhaps TRBD1 (6 bases). V dropped 6 bases and J dropped 1 base, with 6 bases sitting between them. Germline lookup yields CDR1 MNHNY and CDR2 SVGAGI (reference sequence). The length of the CDR3 is 12 residues. CDR3 sequence (DNA): TGTGCCAGCAGGGACAGCCAAGAGACCCAGTACTTC. Translated, it gives CASRDSQETQYF.

V gene TRBV12-5 combines with J gene TRBJ1-5; D may be TRBD1 (6 bases). Trimming shortened V by 2 bases and J by 5 bases, and 7 bases separated the two germline ends. CDR3 size: 13 residues. From germline, CDR1 is LGHNT and CDR2 FRNRAP. The CDR3 region is CASGLSGDQPQHF. CDR3 bases: TGTGCTAGTGGTTTGTCAGGGGATCAGCCCCAGCATTTT.

This rearrangement joins TRBV2 to TRBJ2-1; TRBD1 is a possible D gene (6 bases). The V end lost 6 bases, the J end lost 4 bases, and 7 bases lay between the germline ends. Looked up from germline, CDR1 is SNHLY and CDR2 is FYNNEI. The CDR3 has 12 residues. The DNA for the CDR3 is TGTGCCAGCAGGACAGGTTACAATGAGCAGTTCTTC. It specifies CASRTGYNEQFF.

This chain uses TRBV18 with TRBJ1-1; D unresolved. V lost 1 base and J 1 base, leaving 13 bases between the germline ends. Germline values: CDR1 KGHSH, CDR2 LQKENI. The CDR3 totals 16 residues. The DNA of the CDR3 is TGTGCCAGCTCACCACTTTCCAGGAACCCGAACACTGAAGCTTTCTTT. Translation: CASSPLSRNPNTEAFF. The variable domain in full, completed from reference TRBV18 and TRBJ1-1, reads NAGVMQNPRHLVRRRGQEARLRCSPMKGHSHVYWYRQLPEEGLKFMVYLQKENIIDESGMPKERFSAEFPKEGPSILRIQQVVRGDSAAYFCASSPLSRNPNTEAFFGQGTRLTVV.

This clone was seen just once. The J gene is TRBJ1-1, the V gene TRBV19; D is uncertain. The V and J ends lost 4 bases and 10 bases respectively, with 22 bases between them. Germline lookup yields CDR1 LNHDA and CDR2 SQIVND (reference sequence). The CDR3 totals 15 residues. CDR3 in amino acids: CASSRESLTTDGAFF. The CDR3 coding sequence is TGTGCCAGTAGTAGAGAAAGTCTGACAACCGACGGAGCTTTCTTT.

The J gene is TRBJ2-3, the V gene TRBV7-8; 8 positions agree with TRBD2. The CDR3 is 15 amino acids. The ends lost 5 bases at V and 5 bases at J; junction bases unmatched: 9. Germline V gene data show CDR1 as SGHVS and CDR2 as FQNEAQ. CDR3 region: CASSKLRGGVDTQYF. The CDR3 bases are TGTGCCAGCAGCAAACTTCGGGGGGGCGTAGATACGCAGTATTTT.

This chain connects TRBV3-1 (or the pseudogene TRBV3-2) to TRBJ1-2; D gene ambiguous. The V end was cut by 4 bases, the J end by 5 bases, with 8 bases between. Germline V gene sequence: CDR1 LGHDT, CDR2 YNNKEL (reference sequence). The CDR3 has 12 residues. The CDR3 DNA reads TGTGCCAGCAGCCCTGGAGGGTATGGCTACACCTTC. Its translation: CASSPGGYGYTF.

The V gene is TRBV19, the J gene TRBJ1-2; D not resolved. Germline V gene sequence: CDR1 LNHDA, CDR2 SQIVND (reference sequence). The germline V and J ends were trimmed by 3 bases and 8 bases, with 13 bases remaining between them. The CDR3 is made up of 13 amino acids. Here the CDR3 reads CASSMREAGGYTF. The CDR3 region has the DNA TGTGCCAGTAGTATGCGGGAGGCAGGCGGCTACACCTTC. Full variable domain (rest looked up from reference TRBV19 and TRBJ1-2): DGGITQSPKYLFRKEGQNVTLSCEQNLNHDAMYWYRQDPGQGLRLIYYSQIVNDFQKGDIAEGYSVSREKKESFPLTVTSAQKNPTAFYLCASSMREAGGYTFGSGTRLTVV.

The genes are TRBV2 and TRBJ2-1; the match to TRBD2 covers 7 bases. Unmatched junction bases numbered 7, after V lost 5 bases and J lost 15 bases. Germline assignment: CDR1 SNHLY and CDR2 FYNNEI. The CDR3 has 11 amino acids. The CDR3 region has the DNA TGTGCCAGCAGTCCGAGCGGGGTCGCGTTCTTC. It encodes CASSPSGVAFF.

This clone was observed a few times. The chain recombines TRBV4-2 with TRBJ1-3; a possible D gene is TRBD1 (5 bases). The CDR3 runs 14 residues. V was cut by 1 base and J by 4 bases, with 8 bases left in between. Germline lookup yields CDR1 LGHNA and CDR2 YNFKEQ. The CDR3 nucleotides are TGTGCCAGCAGCCAAGGCGGGGGAGGAAACACCATATATTTT. Translation: CASSQGGGGNTIYF.